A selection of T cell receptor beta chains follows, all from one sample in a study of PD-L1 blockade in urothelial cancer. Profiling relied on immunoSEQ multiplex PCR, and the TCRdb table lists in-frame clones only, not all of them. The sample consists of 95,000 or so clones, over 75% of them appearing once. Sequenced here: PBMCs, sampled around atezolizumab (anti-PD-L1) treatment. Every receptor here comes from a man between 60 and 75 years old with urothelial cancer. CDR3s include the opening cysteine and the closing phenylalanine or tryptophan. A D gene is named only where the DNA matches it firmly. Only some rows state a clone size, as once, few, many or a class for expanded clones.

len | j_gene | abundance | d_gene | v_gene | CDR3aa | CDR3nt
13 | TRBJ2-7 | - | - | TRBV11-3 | CASSAEEVYEQYF | TGTGCCAGCAGTGCAGAGGAAGTCTACGAGCAGTACTTC
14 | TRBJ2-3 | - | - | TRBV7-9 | CASSSPRGRDTQYF | TGTGCCAGCAGCTCCCCCAGGGGACGAGATACGCAGTATTTT
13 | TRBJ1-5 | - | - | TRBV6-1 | CASSAGYNQPQHF | TGTGCCAGCAGTGCAGGGTACAATCAGCCCCAGCATTTT
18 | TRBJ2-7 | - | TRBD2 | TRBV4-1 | CASSRVAGGPGKRYEQYF | TGCGCCAGCAGCCGAGTGGCGGGAGGGCCTGGCAAGCGGTACGAGCAGTACTTC
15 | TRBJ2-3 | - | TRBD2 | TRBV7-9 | CASSSERGLLDTQYF | TGTGCCAGCAGCTCTGAGCGGGGCCTGCTGGATACGCAGTATTTT
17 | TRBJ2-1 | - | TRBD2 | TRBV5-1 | CASSLVSGVSSYNEQFF | TGCGCCAGCAGCTTGGTTAGCGGGGTGAGCTCCTACAATGAGCAGTTCTTC
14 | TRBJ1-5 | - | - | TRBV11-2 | CASSFPGNNQPQHF | TGTGCCAGCAGCTTTCCGGGGAACAATCAGCCCCAGCATTTT
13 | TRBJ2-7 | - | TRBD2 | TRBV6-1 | CASRGLAGAEQYF | TGTGCCAGCAGGGGACTAGCGGGGGCCGAGCAGTACTTC
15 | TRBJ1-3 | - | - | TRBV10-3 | CAISGQWSSGNTIYF | TGTGCCATCAGTGGACAGTGGAGCTCTGGAAACACCATATATTTT
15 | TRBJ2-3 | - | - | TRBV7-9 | CASSLFSTSTDTQYF | TGTGCCAGCAGCTTATTCTCTACTAGCACAGATACGCAGTATTTT
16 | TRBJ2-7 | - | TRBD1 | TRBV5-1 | CASSPQPGQASYEQYF | TGCGCCAGCAGCCCGCAACCGGGACAGGCCTCCTACGAGCAGTACTTC
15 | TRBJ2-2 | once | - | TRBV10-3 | CAISEPTGRPGELFF | TGTGCCATCAGTGAGCCGACAGGGAGGCCCGGGGAGCTGTTTTTT
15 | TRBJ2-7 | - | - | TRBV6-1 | CASSEVIRAAGKQYF | TGTGCCAGCAGTGAAGTTATCAGGGCAGCCGGAAAGCAGTACTTC
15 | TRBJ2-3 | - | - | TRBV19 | CASTPRRESTDTQYF | TGTGCCAGCACCCCTCGGAGGGAGAGTACAGATACGCAGTATTTT
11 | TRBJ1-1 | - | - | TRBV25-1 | CASVRNTEAFF | TGTGCCAGCGTTAGGAACACTGAAGCTTTCTTT
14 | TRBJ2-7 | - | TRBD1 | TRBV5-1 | CASNQGTGSYEQYF | TGCGCCAGCAATCAGGGGACAGGCTCCTACGAGCAGTACTTC
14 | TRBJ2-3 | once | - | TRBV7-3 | CASSLTVPGSTQYF | TGTGCCAGCAGCTTAACGGTCCCAGGGTCTACGCAGTATTTT
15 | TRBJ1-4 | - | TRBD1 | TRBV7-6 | CASSETGTGDEKLFF | TGTGCCAGCAGTGAAACCGGGACAGGGGATGAAAAACTGTTTTTT
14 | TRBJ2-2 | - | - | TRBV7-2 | CASARVGNTGELFF | TGTGCCAGCGCTCGGGTGGGGAACACCGGGGAGCTGTTTTTT
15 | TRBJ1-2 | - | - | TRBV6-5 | CASSYSAAGVRGYTF | TGTGCCAGCAGTTACTCAGCTGCAGGGGTCCGCGGCTACACCTTC
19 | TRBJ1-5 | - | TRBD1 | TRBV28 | CASSSRTGQVSSSNQPQHF | TGTGCCAGCAGTTCTAGAACCGGACAGGTAAGCTCTAGCAATCAGCCCCAGCATTTT
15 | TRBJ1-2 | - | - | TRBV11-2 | CASSLAGGQGYGYTF | TGTGCCAGCAGCTTAGCCGGGGGGCAGGGTTATGGCTACACCTTC
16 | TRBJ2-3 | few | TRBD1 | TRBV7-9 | CASSPPDGGQGDTQYF | TGTGCCAGCAGCCCCCCCGATGGGGGACAGGGAGATACGCAGTATTTT
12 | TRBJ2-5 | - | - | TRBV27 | CASGAVLETQYF | TGTGCCAGCGGGGCAGTCCTAGAGACCCAGTACTTC
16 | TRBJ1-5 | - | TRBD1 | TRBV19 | CASSSSDRGVGQPQHF | TGTGCCAGTAGTTCCTCGGACAGGGGAGTAGGCCAGCCCCAGCATTTT
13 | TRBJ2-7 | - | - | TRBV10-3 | CAISGSPPEEQYF | TGTGCCATCAGTGGGTCACCGCCGGAGGAGCAGTACTTC
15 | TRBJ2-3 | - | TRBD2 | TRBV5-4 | CASQTGRASTDTQYF | TGTGCCAGCCAAACCGGGAGGGCTAGCACAGATACGCAGTATTTT
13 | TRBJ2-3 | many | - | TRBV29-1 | CSVEEASIDTQYF | TGCAGCGTTGAAGAAGCGTCGATCGATACGCAGTATTTT
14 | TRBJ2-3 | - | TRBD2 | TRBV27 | CASSGLGDTDTQYF | TGTGCCAGCAGCGGACTAGGCGACACAGATACGCAGTATTTT
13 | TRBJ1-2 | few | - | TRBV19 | CASSIPPFYGYTF | TGTGCCAGTAGTATACCCCCGTTCTATGGCTACACCTTC
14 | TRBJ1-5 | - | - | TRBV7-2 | CASSLNPGEGPQHF | TGTGCCAGCAGCTTAAATCCAGGGGAAGGGCCCCAGCATTTT
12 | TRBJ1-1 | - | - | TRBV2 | CASSEMRAEAFF | TGTGCCAGCAGTGAAATGAGGGCTGAAGCTTTCTTT
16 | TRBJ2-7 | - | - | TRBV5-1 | CASSPVLDSTFYEQYF | TGCGCCAGCAGCCCTGTATTGGACAGCACTTTCTACGAGCAGTACTTC
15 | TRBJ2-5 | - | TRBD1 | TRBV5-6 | CASSLRSGGLETQYF | TGTGCCAGCAGCTTGCGGTCAGGGGGTCTGGAGACCCAGTACTTC
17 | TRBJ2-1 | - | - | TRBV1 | CTSSSRAVAGVNNEQFF | TGCACCAGCAGCTCTCGGGCGGTAGCGGGAGTCAACAATGAGCAGTTCTTC
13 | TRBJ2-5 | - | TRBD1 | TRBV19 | CASSATGGRPQYF | TGTGCCAGTAGTGCAACAGGGGGGCGGCCCCAGTACTTC
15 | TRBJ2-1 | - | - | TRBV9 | CASSVEAGAYNEQFF | TGTGCCAGCAGCGTAGAGGCAGGGGCGTACAATGAGCAGTTCTTC